These T cell receptor beta chains were read from a single sample in a study of T cell responses to AZD1222 COVID-19 vaccine. The protocol was immunoSEQ multiplex PCR, while the TCRdb copy is restricted to in-frame clones and leaves out a portion. The sample contains under 95,000 clones, roughly 90% of which appear only once. The material sequenced was peripheral blood, taken on day 0 of AZD1222 vaccination. The receptors here all came from an adult in good health. CDR3s include the opening cysteine and the closing phenylalanine or tryptophan. The D gene is left open where the match is weak. Some rows mark clone size as missing; the rest say once, few, many or name a class of expanded clone.

-,TRBV19,-,TRBJ1-5,TGTGCCAGTAGTAGTTACAGGAATCAGCCCCAGCATTTT,CASSSYRNQPQHF
TRBD1,TRBV14,-,TRBJ2-7,TGTGCCAGCAGCCTACAAACAGGGGGCGTGCAGTACTTC,CASSLQTGGVQYF
-,TRBV15,-,TRBJ1-6,TGTGCCACCAGCAGCTCTCGGGTGCCCCGTGGGGTTTCACCCCTCCACTTT,CATSSSRVPRGVSPLHF
TRBD2,TRBV7-9,few,TRBJ2-7,TGTGCCAGCAGCCTAGCCGGGACTAGCGGGAGGGCCTACGAGCAGTACTTC,CASSLAGTSGRAYEQYF
-,TRBV30,-,TRBJ1-6,TGTGCCTGGAGCACAAACAGTAATTCACCCCTCCACTTT,CAWSTNSNSPLHF
-,TRBV27,once,TRBJ2-1,TGTGCCAGCAGTACCCTACCTAGCGCTACCTCGAGATACAATGAGCAGTTCTTC,CASSTLPSATSRYNEQFF
TRBD1,TRBV9,-,TRBJ1-6,TGTGCCAGCAGCGGGGGCAGGGGGAATTCACCCCTCCACTTT,CASSGGRGNSPLHF
-,TRBV6-5,-,TRBJ1-3,TGTGCCAGCAGCCGAGACAGTGCCTCTGGAAACACCATATATTTT,CASSRDSASGNTIYF
-,TRBV6-5,-,TRBJ1-2,TGTGCCAGCAGTTACTCGGGGGAGGGCTACACCTTC,CASSYSGEGYTF
TRBD1,TRBV29-1,-,TRBJ1-1,TGCAGCGTGGGACAGCTACGGTTCGACACTGAAGCTTTCTTT,CSVGQLRFDTEAFF
TRBD1,TRBV30,-,TRBJ2-7,TGTGCCTGGGGCAGGGGGAACTACGAGCAGTACTTC,CAWGRGNYEQYF
-,TRBV6-6,-,TRBJ1-4,TGTGCCAGCAGTCCCCGCCGAGGCTTTAGGGAGGGAGTTGAAAAACTGTTTTTT,CASSPRRGFREGVEKLFF
-,TRBV6-2/TRBV6-3,-,TRBJ1-3,TGTGCCAGCAGTTACTCTGGGAGCTCTGGAAACACCATATATTTT,CASSYSGSSGNTIYF
-,TRBV4-3,-,TRBJ1-6,TGCGCCAGCAGCCGGGGTGCTGGAGGTAATTCACCCCTCCACTTT,CASSRGAGGNSPLHF
TRBD1,TRBV14,-,TRBJ2-2,TGTGCCAGCAGCCAAGAGGGACAGCGGAACACCGGGGAGCTGTTTTTT,CASSQEGQRNTGELFF
-,TRBV6-6,few,TRBJ1-2,TGTGCCAGCACCCCCGGAGGGAGTCAGAACACCTTC,CASTPGGSQNTF
-,TRBV28,-,TRBJ2-7,TGTGCCAGCAGCTCACAGGGTAGGGAGCAGTACTTC,CASSSQGREQYF
-,TRBV19,-,TRBJ1-3,TGTGCCAGTAGTGAATGGGGGAGTGGAAACACCATATATTTT,CASSEWGSGNTIYF
TRBD2,TRBV12-3/TRBV12-4,-,TRBJ2-1,TGTGCCAGCAGTTTTGGGACTAGCGGTGAGCAGTTCTTC,CASSFGTSGEQFF
-,TRBV5-6,-,TRBJ1-2,TGTGCCAGCAGCCCGAAACAGCGGTACACTAACTATGGCTACACCTTC,CASSPKQRYTNYGYTF
TRBD2,TRBV29-1,-,TRBJ2-1,TGCAGCGTTGTATGGATTAGCGGGAGAGGGGGGAGCTCCTACAATGAGCAGTTCTTC,CSVVWISGRGGSSYNEQFF
-,TRBV24-1,-,TRBJ2-1,TGTGCCACCAGTGATCCCGACAGACTTAATGAGCAGTTCTTC,CATSDPDRLNEQFF
-,TRBV12-5,-,TRBJ2-2,TGTGCTAGCATCTCCGGGACCCTTGTCACCGGGGAGCTGTTTTTT,CASISGTLVTGELFF
-,TRBV30,-,TRBJ2-7,TGTGCCTGGAGTGTACGAAGGGAGCAGTACTTC,CAWSVRREQYF
-,TRBV10-1,few,TRBJ2-7,TGCGCCAGCAGTGAGGGAGTAGATCCGCGCTACGAGCAGTACTTC,CASSEGVDPRYEQYF
-,TRBV7-9,-,TRBJ1-1,TGTGCCAGCAGCTTTGAGTCCGGGGTCACTGAAGCTTTCTTT,CASSFESGVTEAFF
-,TRBV28,-,TRBJ1-1,TGTGCCAGCAGGTGGGGGGCGATTCCTGAAGCTTTCTTT,CASRWGAIPEAFF
-,TRBV19,-,TRBJ1-1,TGTGCCAGTAGTATAACAAGTAACACTGAAGCTTTCTTT,CASSITSNTEAFF
TRBD2,TRBV3-1/TRBV3-2,-,TRBJ2-2,TGTGCCAGCAGCCAGGCCGGGACTAGCGGGAGGGGAGGCGGGGAGCTGTTTTTT,CASSQAGTSGRGGGELFF
TRBD1,TRBV18,-,TRBJ2-2,TGTGCCAGCTCAACTGGACAGGGCCCCACCGGGGAGCTGTTTTTT,CASSTGQGPTGELFF
TRBD1,TRBV5-1,-,TRBJ2-6,TGCGCCAGCACCCGGGGACAGAGCTCTGGGGCCAACGTCCTGACTTTC,CASTRGQSSGANVLTF
TRBD1,TRBV6-6,-,TRBJ2-7,TGTGCCAGCAGTTACTCGCGAGGGGGCGGCGAGCAGTACTTC,CASSYSRGGGEQYF
-,TRBV18,-,TRBJ2-3,TGTGCCAGCTCTCCCCCAGGGATAGATACGCAGTATTTT,CASSPPGIDTQYF
-,TRBV5-8,-,TRBJ1-1,TGTGCCAGCAGGTTGGGGGGTCTGACTGAAGCTTTCTTT,CASRLGGLTEAFF
-,TRBV7-2,-,TRBJ1-3,TGTGCCAGCAAGCTTAGCGGCCGCACTACCCGAGGAAACACCATATATTTT,CASKLSGRTTRGNTIYF
TRBD1,TRBV7-2,-,TRBJ2-2,TGTGCCAGCAGCGTCCAGGGGGCGCGGGGCACCGGGGAGCTGTTTTTT,CASSVQGARGTGELFF
-,TRBV4-1,few,TRBJ1-5,TGCGCCAGCAGCCAAGTCGGGGGAGGTCAGCCCCAGCATTTT,CASSQVGGGQPQHF
-,TRBV3-1/TRBV3-2,once,TRBJ2-2,TGTGCCAGCAGCCAAGTAGACGGGGAGCTGTTTTTT,CASSQVDGELFF
-,TRBV10-2,-,TRBJ1-6,TGCGCCAGCACCAGGGAGGGTGGATCACCCCTCCACTTT,CASTREGGSPLHF
-,TRBV9,-,TRBJ1-2,TGTGCCAGCACCTCTGGCAGCCAGGGCTATGGCTACACCTTC,CASTSGSQGYGYTF
-,TRBV10-2,-,TRBJ2-2,TGCGCCAGCATTGCGGACTCATCCCGAAGCGGGGAGCTGTTTTTT,CASIADSSRSGELFF
TRBD2,TRBV6-6,-,TRBJ2-1,TGTGCCAGCAGTTGGGCTAAAGCGGGGGGGCAGTTCTTC,CASSWAKAGGQFF
-,TRBV18,-,TRBJ2-1,TGTGCCAGCTCACCACCGAAGGGCCTGGTCTACAATGAGCAGTTCTTC,CASSPPKGLVYNEQFF
-,TRBV7-8,once,TRBJ1-1,TGTGCCAGCAGCTTAGGGCTTCAAACTGAAGCTTTCTTT,CASSLGLQTEAFF
-,TRBV6-5,-,TRBJ1-4,TGTGCCACCAATCGGACCCCAACGAATGAAAAACTGTTTTTT,CATNRTPTNEKLFF
TRBD2,TRBV27,-,TRBJ2-1,TGTGCCAGCAGTTTAATGGTTACTAGCGGGAGTACTGAGCAGTTCTTC,CASSLMVTSGSTEQFF
TRBD2,TRBV6-6,-,TRBJ2-3,TGTGCCAGCAGGTCGACTAGCGGTAGCACAGATACGCAGTATTTT,CASRSTSGSTDTQYF
-,TRBV11-2,-,TRBJ1-2,TGTGCCAGCGCGGCGGGGGCGTACTATGGCTACACCTTC,CASAAGAYYGYTF
-,TRBV9,once,TRBJ2-2,TGTGCCAGCAGCGCCTTGGGGGCGGGGGTTTACACCGGGGAGCTGTTTTTT,CASSALGAGVYTGELFF
-,TRBV30,-,TRBJ1-5,TGTGCCTGGAGTCCACAGGGCAATCAGCCCCAGCATTTT,CAWSPQGNQPQHF
-,TRBV5-1,-,TRBJ1-5,TGCGCCAGCAGCCCGGATACGAATCAGCCCCAGCATTTT,CASSPDTNQPQHF
TRBD2,TRBV28,-,TRBJ2-4,TGTGCCAGCAGTCCCGGACTAGCGGGCGCCAAAAACATTCAGTACTTC,CASSPGLAGAKNIQYF
-,TRBV6-2/TRBV6-3,-,TRBJ1-5,TGTGCCAGCAGTTACCGGAGGCAGGGCAATCAGCCCCAGCATTTT,CASSYRRQGNQPQHF
-,TRBV11-2,-,TRBJ2-1,TGTGCCAGCAGCCCCCTAGGTCCAACCTACAATGAGCAGTTCTTC,CASSPLGPTYNEQFF